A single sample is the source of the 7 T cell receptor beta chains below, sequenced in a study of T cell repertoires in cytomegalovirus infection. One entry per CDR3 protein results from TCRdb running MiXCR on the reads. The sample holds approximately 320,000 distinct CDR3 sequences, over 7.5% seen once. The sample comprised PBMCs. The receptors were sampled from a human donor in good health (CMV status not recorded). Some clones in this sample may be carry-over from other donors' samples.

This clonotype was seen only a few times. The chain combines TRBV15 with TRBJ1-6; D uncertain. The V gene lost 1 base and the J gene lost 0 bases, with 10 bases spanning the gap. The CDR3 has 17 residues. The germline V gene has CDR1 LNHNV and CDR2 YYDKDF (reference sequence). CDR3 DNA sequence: TGTGCCACCAGCAGAGTGAGGCAGAGCTCCTATAATTCACCCCTCCACTTT. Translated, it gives CATSRVRQSSYNSPLHF.

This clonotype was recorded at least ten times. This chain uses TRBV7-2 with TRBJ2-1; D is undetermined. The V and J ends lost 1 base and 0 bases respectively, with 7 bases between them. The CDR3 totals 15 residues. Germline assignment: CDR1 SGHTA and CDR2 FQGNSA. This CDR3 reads CASSLESSSYNEQFF. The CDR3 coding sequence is TGTGCCAGCAGCTTAGAGTCGAGCTCCTACAATGAGCAGTTCTTC.

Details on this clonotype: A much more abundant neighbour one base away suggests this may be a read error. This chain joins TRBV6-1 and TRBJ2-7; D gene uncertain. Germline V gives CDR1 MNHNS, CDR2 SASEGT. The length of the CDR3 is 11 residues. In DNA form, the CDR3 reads TGTGCCAGCAGTAACGGATACGAGCTGTACTTC. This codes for CASSNGYELYF.

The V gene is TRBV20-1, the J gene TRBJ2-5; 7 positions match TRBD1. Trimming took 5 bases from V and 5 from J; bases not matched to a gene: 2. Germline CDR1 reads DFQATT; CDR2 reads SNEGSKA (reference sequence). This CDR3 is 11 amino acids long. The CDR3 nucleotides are TGCAGTGCTGCGGACAGGGAGACCCAGTACTTC. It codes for CSAADRETQYF.

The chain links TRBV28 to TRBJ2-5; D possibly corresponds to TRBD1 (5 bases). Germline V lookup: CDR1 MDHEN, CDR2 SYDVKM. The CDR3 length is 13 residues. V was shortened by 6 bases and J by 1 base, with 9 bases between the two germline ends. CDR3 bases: TGTGCCAGCAGGGAGACAGCCCAAGAGACCCAGTACTTC. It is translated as CASRETAQETQYF.

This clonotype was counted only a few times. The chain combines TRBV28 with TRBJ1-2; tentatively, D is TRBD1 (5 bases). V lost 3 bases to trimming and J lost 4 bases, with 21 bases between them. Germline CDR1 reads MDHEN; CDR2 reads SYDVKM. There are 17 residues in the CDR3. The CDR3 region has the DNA TGTGCCAGCAGTTTTGGACATCCCGCACTCAGTGCCTATGGCTACACCTTC. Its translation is CASSFGHPALSAYGYTF.

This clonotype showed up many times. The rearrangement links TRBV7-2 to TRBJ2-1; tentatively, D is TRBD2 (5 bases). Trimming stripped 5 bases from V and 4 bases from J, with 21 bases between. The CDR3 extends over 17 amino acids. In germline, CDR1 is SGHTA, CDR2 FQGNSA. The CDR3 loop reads CASSPSSREGPYNEQFF. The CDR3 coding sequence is TGTGCCAGCAGCCCCTCCTCCCGAGAGGGTCCTTACAATGAGCAGTTCTTC.